This T cell receptor beta chain was captured by sequencing in a study of blood T cell repertoires in COVID-19. V lost 5 bases and J lost 11, with 19 bases in between. CDR3 length: 13 residues. Sequencing was performed with immunoSEQ multiplex PCR; in TCRdb, only in-frame clones are kept and a portion is missing. The sample lists approximately 200,000 clones; 90% were seen once. The gene calls are TRBV12-3 or TRBV12-4 and TRBJ2-7; tentative D call: TRBD1 (6 bases). The source is a man aged 30 to 39 with COVID-19, enrolled during active disease. Material: peripheral blood. Here the CDR3 reads CASSGNLGHKEYF. CDR3 nucleotides: TGTGCCAGCAGTGGCAATTTGGGACATAAGGAGTACTTC.